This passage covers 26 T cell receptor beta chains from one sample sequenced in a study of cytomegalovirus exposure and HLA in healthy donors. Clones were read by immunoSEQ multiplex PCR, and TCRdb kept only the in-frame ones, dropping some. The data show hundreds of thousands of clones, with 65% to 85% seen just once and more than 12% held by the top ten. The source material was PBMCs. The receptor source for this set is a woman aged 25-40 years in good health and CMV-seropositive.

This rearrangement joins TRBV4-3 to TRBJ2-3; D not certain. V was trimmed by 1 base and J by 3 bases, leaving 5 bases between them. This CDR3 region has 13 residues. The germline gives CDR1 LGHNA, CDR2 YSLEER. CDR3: CASSQVGTDTQYF. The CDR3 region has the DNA TGCGCCAGCAGCCAAGTCGGAACAGATACGCAGTATTTT.

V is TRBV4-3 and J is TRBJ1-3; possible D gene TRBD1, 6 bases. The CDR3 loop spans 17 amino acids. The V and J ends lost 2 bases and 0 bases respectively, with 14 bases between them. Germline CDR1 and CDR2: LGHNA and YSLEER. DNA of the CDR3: TGCGCCAGCAGCCAAACTAGGACAGAAATCTCTGGAAACACCATATATTTT. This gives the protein CASSQTRTEISGNTIYF.

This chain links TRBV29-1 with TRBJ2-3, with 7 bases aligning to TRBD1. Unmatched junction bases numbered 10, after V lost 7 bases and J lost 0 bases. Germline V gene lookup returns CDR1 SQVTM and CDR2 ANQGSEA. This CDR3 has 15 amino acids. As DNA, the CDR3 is TGCAGCGGCCGGGACAGAACTTCTAGCACAGATACGCAGTATTTT. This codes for CSGRDRTSSTDTQYF.

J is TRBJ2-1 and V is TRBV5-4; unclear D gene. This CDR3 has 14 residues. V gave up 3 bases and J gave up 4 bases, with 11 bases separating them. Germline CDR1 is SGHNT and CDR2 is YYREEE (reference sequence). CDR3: CASSSAGRYNEQFF. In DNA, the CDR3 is TGTGCCAGCAGCTCCGCTGGAAGGTACAATGAGCAGTTCTTC.

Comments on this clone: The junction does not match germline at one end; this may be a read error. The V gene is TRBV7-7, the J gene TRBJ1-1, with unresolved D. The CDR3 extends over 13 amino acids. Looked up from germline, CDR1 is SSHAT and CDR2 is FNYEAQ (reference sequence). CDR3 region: CASSLDVGFEAFF. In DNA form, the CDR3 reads TGTGCTAGCAGCTTAGATGTGGGTTTTGAAGCTTTCTTT.

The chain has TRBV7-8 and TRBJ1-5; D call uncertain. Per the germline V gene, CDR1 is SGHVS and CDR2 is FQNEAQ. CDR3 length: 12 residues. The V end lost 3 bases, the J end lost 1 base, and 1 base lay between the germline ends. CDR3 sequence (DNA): TGTGCCAGCAGCTTCAGCAATCAGCCCCAGCATTTT. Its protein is CASSFSNQPQHF.

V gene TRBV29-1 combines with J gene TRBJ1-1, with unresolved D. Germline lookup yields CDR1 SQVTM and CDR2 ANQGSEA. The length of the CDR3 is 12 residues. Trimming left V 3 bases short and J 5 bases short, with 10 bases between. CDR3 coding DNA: TGCAGCGTTGAGCGGGCAGATACTGAAGCTTTCTTT. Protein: CSVERADTEAFF.

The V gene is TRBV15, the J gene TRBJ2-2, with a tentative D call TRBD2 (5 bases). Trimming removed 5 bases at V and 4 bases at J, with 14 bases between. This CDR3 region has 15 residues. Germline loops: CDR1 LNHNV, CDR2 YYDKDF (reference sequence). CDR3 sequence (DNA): TGTGCCACCAGCCCGAGGGTGGCCGTCACCGGGGAGCTGTTTTTT. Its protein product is CATSPRVAVTGELFF.

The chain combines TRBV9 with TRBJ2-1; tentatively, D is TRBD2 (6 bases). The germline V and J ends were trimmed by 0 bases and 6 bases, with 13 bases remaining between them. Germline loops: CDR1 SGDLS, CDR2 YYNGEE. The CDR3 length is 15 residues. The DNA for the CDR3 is TGTGCCAGCAGCGTAGGGGGCGGGGTCGGCAATGAGCAGTTCTTC. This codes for CASSVGGGVGNEQFF.

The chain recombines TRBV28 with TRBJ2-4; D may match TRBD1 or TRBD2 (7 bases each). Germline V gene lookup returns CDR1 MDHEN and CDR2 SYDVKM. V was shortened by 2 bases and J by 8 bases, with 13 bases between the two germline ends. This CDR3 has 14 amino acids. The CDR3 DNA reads TGTGCCAGCAGTTTAACCCAGGGGGGGGACATTCAGTACTTC. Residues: CASSLTQGGDIQYF. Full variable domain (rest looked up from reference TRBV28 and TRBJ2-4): DVKVTQSSRYLVKRTGEKVFLECVQDMDHENMFWYRQDPGLGLRLIYFSYDVKMKEKGDIPEGYSVSREKKERFSLILESASTNQTSMYLCASSLTQGGDIQYFGAGTRLSVL.

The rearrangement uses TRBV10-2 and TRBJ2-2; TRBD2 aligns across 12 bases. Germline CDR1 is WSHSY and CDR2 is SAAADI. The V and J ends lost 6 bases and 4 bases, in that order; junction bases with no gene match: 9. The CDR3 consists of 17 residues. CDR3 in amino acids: CASRSGLAGSGTGELFF. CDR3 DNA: TGCGCCAGCAGGTCAGGACTAGCGGGGAGCGGCACCGGGGAGCTGTTTTTT.

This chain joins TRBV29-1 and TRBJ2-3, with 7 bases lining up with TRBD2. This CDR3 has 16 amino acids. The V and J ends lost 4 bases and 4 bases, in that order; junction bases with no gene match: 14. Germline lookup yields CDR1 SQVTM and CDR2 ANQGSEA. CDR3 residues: CSVVRGGTTHPDTQYF. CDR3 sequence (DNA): TGCAGCGTTGTTCGTGGGGGGACTACCCATCCAGATACGCAGTATTTT.

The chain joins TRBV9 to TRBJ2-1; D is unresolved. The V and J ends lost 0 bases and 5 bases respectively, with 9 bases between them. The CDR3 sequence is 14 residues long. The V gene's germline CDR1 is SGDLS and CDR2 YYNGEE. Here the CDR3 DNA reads TGTGCCAGCAGCGTAGGGGTCCCGAACAATGAGCAGTTCTTC. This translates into CASSVGVPNNEQFF.

CDR3 amino acids: CASRLAGGQHEQFF. The CDR3 nucleotides are TGTGCCAGCAGACTAGCGGGAGGGCAGCATGAGCAGTTCTTC. This chain links TRBV6-1 with TRBJ2-1; 13 nucleotides line up with TRBD2. The CDR3 sequence is 14 residues long. Germline V gene lookup returns CDR1 MNHNS and CDR2 SASEGT. V lost 6 bases and J lost 8; bases outside the gene matches: 4.

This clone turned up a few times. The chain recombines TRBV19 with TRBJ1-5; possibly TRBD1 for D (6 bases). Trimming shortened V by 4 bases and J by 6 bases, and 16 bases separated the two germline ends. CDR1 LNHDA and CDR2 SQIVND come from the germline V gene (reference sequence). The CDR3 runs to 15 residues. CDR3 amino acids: CASSTGQNRIQPQHF. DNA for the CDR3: TGTGCCAGTAGTACGGGACAAAACAGGATTCAGCCCCAGCATTTT.

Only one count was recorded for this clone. DNA of the CDR3: TGCGCCAGCCGATTCGACTACACTGAAGCTTTCTTT. As protein: CASRFDYTEAFF. The chain is built from TRBV5-1 and TRBJ1-1; D is undetermined. The germline gives CDR1 SGHRS, CDR2 YFSETQ. The length of the CDR3 is 12 residues. Trimming pared 7 bases from V and 3 bases from J, leaving 10 bases between.

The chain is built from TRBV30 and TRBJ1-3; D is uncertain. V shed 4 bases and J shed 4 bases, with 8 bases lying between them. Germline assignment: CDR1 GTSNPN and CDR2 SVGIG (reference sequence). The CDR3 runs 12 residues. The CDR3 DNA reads TGTGCCTGGACGAACCTCGGAAACACCATATATTTT. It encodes CAWTNLGNTIYF.

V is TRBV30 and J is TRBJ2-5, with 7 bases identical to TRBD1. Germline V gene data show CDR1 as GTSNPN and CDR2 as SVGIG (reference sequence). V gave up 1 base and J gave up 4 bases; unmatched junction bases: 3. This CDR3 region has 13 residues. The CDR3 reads CAWSGQGLETQYF. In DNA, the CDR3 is TGTGCCTGGAGTGGACAGGGCTTAGAGACCCAGTACTTC.

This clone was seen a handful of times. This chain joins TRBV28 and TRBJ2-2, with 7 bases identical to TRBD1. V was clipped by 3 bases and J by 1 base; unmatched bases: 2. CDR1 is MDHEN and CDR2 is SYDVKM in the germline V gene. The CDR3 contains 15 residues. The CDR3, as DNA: TGTGCCAGCAGTTTGTGGGACAGGAACACCGGGGAGCTGTTTTTT. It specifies CASSLWDRNTGELFF.

The CDR3 coding sequence is TGCGCCAGCAGCCCTCAGTCCGGGAACTATGGCTACACCTTC. Encoded protein: CASSPQSGNYGYTF. The chain recombines TRBV5-1 with TRBJ1-2; D is unclear. Trimming took 4 bases from V and 2 from J, leaving 12 bases between them. Per germline, CDR1 SGHRS and CDR2 YFSETQ. The CDR3 consists of 14 residues.

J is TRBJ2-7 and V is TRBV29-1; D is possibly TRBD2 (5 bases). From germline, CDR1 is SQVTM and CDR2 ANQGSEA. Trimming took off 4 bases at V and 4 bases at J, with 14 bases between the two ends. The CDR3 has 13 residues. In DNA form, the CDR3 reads TGCAGCGTTGTTCTCCAAGAGGGTTACGAGCAGTACTTC. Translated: CSVVLQEGYEQYF.

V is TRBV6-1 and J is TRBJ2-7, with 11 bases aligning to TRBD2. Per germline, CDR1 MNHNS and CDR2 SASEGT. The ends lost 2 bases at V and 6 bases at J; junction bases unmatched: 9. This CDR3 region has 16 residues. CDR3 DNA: TGTGCCAGCAGTGAACTGGGGTCTAGCGGGAGGCGCGAGCAGTACTTC. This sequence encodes CASSELGSSGRREQYF.

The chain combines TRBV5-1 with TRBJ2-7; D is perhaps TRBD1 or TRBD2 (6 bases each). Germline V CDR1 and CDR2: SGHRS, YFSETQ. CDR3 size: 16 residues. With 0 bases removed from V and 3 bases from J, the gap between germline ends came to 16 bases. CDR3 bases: TGCGCCAGCAGCTTGGAGTCCGGGGGCATGGGCTACGAGCAGTACTTC. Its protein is CASSLESGGMGYEQYF. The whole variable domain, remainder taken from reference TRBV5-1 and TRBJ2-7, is KAGVTQTPRYLIKTRGQQVTLSCSPISGHRSVSWYQQTPGQGLQFLFEYFSETQRNKGNFPGRFSGRQFSNSRSEMNVSTLELGDSALYLCASSLESGGMGYEQYFGPGTRLTVT.

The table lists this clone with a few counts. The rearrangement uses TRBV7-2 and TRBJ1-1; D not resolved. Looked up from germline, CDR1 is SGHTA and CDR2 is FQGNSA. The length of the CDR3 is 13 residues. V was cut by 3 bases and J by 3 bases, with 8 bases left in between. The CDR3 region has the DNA TGTGCCAGCAGCTTCGGTACGGACACTGAAGCTTTCTTT. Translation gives CASSFGTDTEAFF.

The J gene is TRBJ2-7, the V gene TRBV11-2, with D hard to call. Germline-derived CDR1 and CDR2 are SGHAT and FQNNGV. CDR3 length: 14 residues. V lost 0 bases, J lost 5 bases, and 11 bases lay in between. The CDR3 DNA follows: TGTGCCAGCAGCTTAGATTTACTGGTCCACGAGCAGTACTTC. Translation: CASSLDLLVHEQYF.

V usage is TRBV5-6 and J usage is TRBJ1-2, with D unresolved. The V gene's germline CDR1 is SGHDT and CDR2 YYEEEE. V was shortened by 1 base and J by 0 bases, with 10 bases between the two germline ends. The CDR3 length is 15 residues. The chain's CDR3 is CASSLNSNSNYGYTF. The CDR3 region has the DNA TGTGCCAGCAGCTTGAATTCCAACTCTAACTATGGCTACACCTTC. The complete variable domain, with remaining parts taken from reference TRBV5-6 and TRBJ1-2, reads DAGVTQSPTHLIKTRGQQVTLRCSPKSGHDTVSWYQQALGQGPQFIFQYYEEEERQRGNFPDRFSGHQFPNYSSELNVNALLLGDSALYLCASSLNSNSNYGYTFGSGTRLTVV.